Below, 17 T cell receptor beta chains from the same sample are listed, as sequenced in a study of T cell responses to AZD1222 COVID-19 vaccine. The protocol was immunoSEQ multiplex PCR, while the TCRdb copy is restricted to in-frame clones and leaves out a portion. The top ten hold about 6.2% of the sample, which has some 120,000 clones, over 75% seen once. The sequences come from peripheral blood, collected on day 0 of AZD1222 vaccination. The receptors derive from an adult in good health.

CDR3 in DNA: TGTGCCAGCGCCAGAGGAAGGGGGGACACCGGGGAGCTGTTTTTT. Its protein product is CASARGRGDTGELFF. This chain uses TRBV6-5 with TRBJ2-2; D is possibly TRBD1 or TRBD2 (6 bases each). The CDR3 has 15 residues. Trimming left V 8 bases short and J 3 bases short, with 16 bases between. Germline V CDR1 and CDR2: MNHEY, SVGAGI.

The chain is built from TRBV19 and TRBJ2-7, with 11 bases that match TRBD1. There are 16 residues in the CDR3. V lost 2 bases to trimming and J lost 6 bases; unmatched junction nucleotides: 9. In germline, CDR1 is LNHDA, CDR2 SQIVND (reference sequence). DNA for the CDR3: TGTGCCAGTAGTATATCCGGGACAGGGGGTACCAGCGAGCAGTACTTC. It specifies CASSISGTGGTSEQYF.

The chain carries TRBV2 and TRBJ1-5; D is perhaps TRBD1 (5 bases). Germline CDR1 is SNHLY and CDR2 is FYNNEI. Trimming left V 6 bases short and J 0 bases short, with 9 bases between. This CDR3 is 14 amino acids long. The CDR3 here is CASRDRFSNQPQHF. In nucleotides, the CDR3 is TGTGCCAGCAGAGACAGATTTAGCAATCAGCCCCAGCATTTT.

The chain carries TRBV28 and TRBJ1-5; D not certain. Germline assignment: CDR1 MDHEN and CDR2 SYDVKM. Trimming removed 4 bases at V and 8 bases at J, with 18 bases between. This CDR3 region has 15 residues. The CDR3 is CASSSRRALIKPQHF. CDR3 DNA: TGTGCCAGCAGTTCAAGGAGAGCGTTAATCAAGCCCCAGCATTTT.

The rearrangement uses TRBV11-2 and TRBJ2-1, with D possibly TRBD1 on 6 matching bases. V was trimmed by 3 bases and J by 9 bases, leaving 12 bases between them. Per the germline V gene, CDR1 is SGHAT and CDR2 is FQNNGV. The CDR3 runs to 13 residues. CDR3 nucleotides: TGTGCCAGCAGCTTTCAGGGGTTAACTGAGCAGTTCTTC. This codes for CASSFQGLTEQFF. Combining the CDR3 with reference TRBV11-2 and TRBJ2-1 gives the whole variable domain EAGVAQSPRYKIIEKRQSVAFWCNPISGHATLYWYQQILGQGPKLLIQFQNNGVVDDSQLPKDRFSAERLKGVDSTLKIQPAKLEDSAVYLCASSFQGLTEQFFGPGTRLTVL.

V gene TRBV2 combines with J gene TRBJ1-1, with 7 bases fitting TRBD1. The germline gives CDR1 SNHLY, CDR2 FYNNEI. Trimming removed 2 bases from V and 5 bases from J; junction bases left unmatched: 23. This CDR3 comprises 20 residues. This chain's CDR3 is CASSEWDRHKTPSPITEAFF. Here the CDR3 DNA reads TGTGCCAGCAGTGAATGGGACAGACACAAAACACCCAGTCCAATTACTGAAGCTTTCTTT.

The J gene is TRBJ1-4, the V gene TRBV6-5, with D possibly being TRBD1 (5 bases). The CDR3 totals 14 residues. V was pared by 6 bases and J by 8 bases, with 16 bases between. Germline loops: CDR1 MNHEY, CDR2 SVGAGI. CDR3 DNA sequence: TGTGCCAGCAGCGATACCGGGCAGGGCGAAAAACTGTTTTTT. Its translation: CASSDTGQGEKLFF.

This clone was detected once. This chain connects TRBV28 to TRBJ1-2, with D unresolved. CDR1 is MDHEN and CDR2 is SYDVKM in the germline V gene. Trimming took 5 bases from V and 2 from J, leaving 27 bases between them. The CDR3 runs to 19 residues. This CDR3 reads CASSAGRSTEGSRNYGYTF. CDR3 bases: TGTGCCAGCAGTGCCGGCCGCTCAACCGAGGGTAGCCGGAACTATGGCTACACCTTC.

The V gene is TRBV28, the J gene TRBJ1-2, with 8 bases fitting TRBD1. CDR3 length: 16 residues. Looked up from germline, CDR1 is MDHEN and CDR2 is SYDVKM. Losses at the gene ends were 9 bases for V and 5 bases for J; bases not matched to a gene: 17. The CDR3, as DNA: TGTGCCAGGGTCCTGGAGCTGGAGGACAGGGATTATGGCTACACCTTC. It encodes CARVLELEDRDYGYTF.

The chain is built from TRBV5-8 and TRBJ1-5; 10 bases are a match to TRBD1. CDR1 and CDR2 from the germline V gene are SGHTS and YDEGEE. This CDR3 has 16 residues. With V trimmed by 1 base and J by 4 bases, 5 bases remained unmatched. CDR3 in amino acids: CASSLPPGQGNQPQHF. CDR3 bases: TGTGCCAGCAGCTTGCCCCCGGGACAGGGGAATCAGCCCCAGCATTTT.

The chain is built from TRBV2 and TRBJ2-5, with D perhaps matching TRBD2 (6 bases). V was clipped by 6 bases and J by 0 bases, with 14 bases between them. The CDR3 covers 15 residues. CDR1 and CDR2 (germline): SNHLY, FYNNEI. For the CDR3, the DNA is TGTGCCAGCAGGGCAGGGACTTTGTACCAAGAGACCCAGTACTTC. This codes for CASRAGTLYQETQYF. The entire variable domain, with the rest obtained from reference TRBV2 and TRBJ2-5, is as follows: EPEVTQTPSHQVTQMGQEVILRCVPISNHLYFYWYRQILGQKVEFLVSFYNNEISEKSEIFDDQFSVERPDGSNFTLKIRSTKLEDSAMYFCASRAGTLYQETQYFGPGTRLLVL.

This sequence joins TRBV2 and TRBJ2-5, with D possibly being TRBD1 (5 bases). Germline V gene data show CDR1 as SNHLY and CDR2 as FYNNEI. V lost 4 bases and J lost 0, with 15 bases in between. The length of the CDR3 is 16 residues. The CDR3 protein is CASSGLRELHQETQYF. The CDR3 DNA reads TGTGCCAGCAGTGGCCTCAGGGAACTCCACCAAGAGACCCAGTACTTC. The full variable domain, rest sourced from reference TRBV2 and TRBJ2-5, is EPEVTQTPSHQVTQMGQEVILRCVPISNHLYFYWYRQILGQKVEFLVSFYNNEISEKSEIFDDQFSVERPDGSNFTLKIRSTKLEDSAMYFCASSGLRELHQETQYFGPGTRLLVL.

This chain's CDR3 is CASSYMTLAGVYYEQYF. The CDR3 DNA sequence: TGTGCCAGCAGTTATATGACACTAGCGGGGGTATACTACGAGCAGTACTTC. This chain connects TRBV2 to TRBJ2-7; TRBD2 matches at 11 bases. Trimming removed 5 bases from V and 3 bases from J; junction bases left unmatched: 12. The CDR3 covers 17 residues. In germline, CDR1 is SNHLY, CDR2 FYNNEI.

This chain links TRBV19 with TRBJ1-1; possibly TRBD1 for D (6 bases). Germline CDR1 LNHDA, CDR2 SQIVND (reference sequence). With 5 bases removed from V and 7 bases from J, the gap between germline ends came to 11 bases. The CDR3 covers 12 residues. The CDR3 nucleotides read TGTGCCAGTAGTCAGGGGAACTTTGAAGCTTTCTTT. It encodes CASSQGNFEAFF.

The V gene is TRBV28, the J gene TRBJ1-2, with TRBD1 identical over 9 bases. Trimming removed 9 bases from V and 7 bases from J; junction bases left unmatched: 6. There are 12 residues in the CDR3. Germline V CDR1 and CDR2: MDHEN, SYDVKM. Here the CDR3 DNA reads TGTGCCAGTAAGGACAGGGGCGGTGGCTACACCTTC. This translates into CASKDRGGGYTF.

This sequence joins TRBV9 and TRBJ1-1; D is unclear. V lost 0 bases to trimming and J lost 3 bases, with 9 bases between them. CDR3 length: 14 amino acids. Germline V gene data show CDR1 as SGDLS and CDR2 as YYNGEE. The CDR3 DNA is TGTGCCAGCAGCGTAGCTGTTGGTGACACTGAAGCTTTCTTT. Its translation: CASSVAVGDTEAFF.

The rearrangement uses TRBV4-1 and TRBJ2-3; 8 positions agree with TRBD2. The J segment lost 3 bases and the V segment lost 1 base, leaving 3 bases of the junction unmatched. The CDR3 sequence is 15 residues long. From germline, CDR1 is MGHRA and CDR2 YSYEKL. DNA for the CDR3: TGCGCCAGCAGCCAAGCGGGGGGGCCGACAGATACGCAGTATTTT. Its protein is CASSQAGGPTDTQYF.